This record looks at one TCR beta chain sequence and its context. The data stem from a study of blood T cell repertoires in COVID-19. Study-level information: Collection of acute and convalescent COVID-19 samples took place in the United States, Italy and Spain. T cells, B-cell-depleted T cells, or PBMCs supplied cDNA or gDNA.

Assay used: immunoSEQ multiplex PCR; TCRdb lists only in-frame clones, some missing. The table shows about 300,000 clones, with roughly 87% occurring only once. Residents of 24 US areas, aged about 18 to 95 years, made up the participants. Two consecutive negative NP/OP PCR tests, clearance, or resolved symptoms defined Cohort 3 recovery. Trimming pared 0 bases from V and 5 bases from J, leaving 11 bases between. The CDR3 is 15 amino acids. The germline gives CDR1 MNHNS, CDR2 SASEGT. The material sequenced was PBMCs or T cells enriched from blood (not recorded which). J is TRBJ1-5 and V is TRBV6-1; a possible D gene is TRBD1 (5 bases). This clonotype was obtained from a woman in her 30s who had recovered from COVID-19. For the CDR3, the DNA is TGTGCCAGCAGTGAAGCGGGAGGGACCCATCAGCCCCAGCATTTT. It codes for CASSEAGGTHQPQHF.